This TCR beta chain was recorded in a study of regulatory T cells in long-lasting Graves disease. General study points: Accuracy might have suffered from few samples. Favoring TRBV28, TRBJ1-2 and TRBJ2-5 was a feature seen in persistent disease.

Note on this clonotype: As yet, its antigen is unknown.

Time point of the sample: newly diagnosed GD, antithyroid drugs for less than 3 months. The TCR library was prepared using RNA isolated from PBMCs. V was cut by 5 bases and J by 1 base, with 14 bases left in between. Per germline, CDR1 LNHDA and CDR2 SQIVND (reference sequence). CDR3 length equals 15 residues. Construction of the TCR beta libraries employed iRepertoire HTBI primers in conjunction with Arm-PCR of CDR3 regions. TCRdb reprocessed the multiplex PCR reads with MiXCR, giving one entry per CDR3 protein. The data show some 450,000 distinct CDR3 sequences, roughly 17% seen once. This sample also appeared in a second study, on T cells in Graves' hyperthyroidism and ophthalmopathy. In that study: A median around 5.9 months before onset, the model predicted ophthalmopathy.

The chain joins TRBV19 to TRBJ1-1; D is uncertain. The TCR was taken from a woman in her twenties or thirties with Graves disease. Specimen: peripheral blood mononuclear cells (PBMCs), collected at new diagnosis, from a patient treated with antithyroid drugs. The CDR3 region is CASSVYGLPNTEAFF. The CDR3, as DNA: TGTGCCAGTAGTGTCTACGGACTGCCGAACACTGAAGCTTTCTTT.